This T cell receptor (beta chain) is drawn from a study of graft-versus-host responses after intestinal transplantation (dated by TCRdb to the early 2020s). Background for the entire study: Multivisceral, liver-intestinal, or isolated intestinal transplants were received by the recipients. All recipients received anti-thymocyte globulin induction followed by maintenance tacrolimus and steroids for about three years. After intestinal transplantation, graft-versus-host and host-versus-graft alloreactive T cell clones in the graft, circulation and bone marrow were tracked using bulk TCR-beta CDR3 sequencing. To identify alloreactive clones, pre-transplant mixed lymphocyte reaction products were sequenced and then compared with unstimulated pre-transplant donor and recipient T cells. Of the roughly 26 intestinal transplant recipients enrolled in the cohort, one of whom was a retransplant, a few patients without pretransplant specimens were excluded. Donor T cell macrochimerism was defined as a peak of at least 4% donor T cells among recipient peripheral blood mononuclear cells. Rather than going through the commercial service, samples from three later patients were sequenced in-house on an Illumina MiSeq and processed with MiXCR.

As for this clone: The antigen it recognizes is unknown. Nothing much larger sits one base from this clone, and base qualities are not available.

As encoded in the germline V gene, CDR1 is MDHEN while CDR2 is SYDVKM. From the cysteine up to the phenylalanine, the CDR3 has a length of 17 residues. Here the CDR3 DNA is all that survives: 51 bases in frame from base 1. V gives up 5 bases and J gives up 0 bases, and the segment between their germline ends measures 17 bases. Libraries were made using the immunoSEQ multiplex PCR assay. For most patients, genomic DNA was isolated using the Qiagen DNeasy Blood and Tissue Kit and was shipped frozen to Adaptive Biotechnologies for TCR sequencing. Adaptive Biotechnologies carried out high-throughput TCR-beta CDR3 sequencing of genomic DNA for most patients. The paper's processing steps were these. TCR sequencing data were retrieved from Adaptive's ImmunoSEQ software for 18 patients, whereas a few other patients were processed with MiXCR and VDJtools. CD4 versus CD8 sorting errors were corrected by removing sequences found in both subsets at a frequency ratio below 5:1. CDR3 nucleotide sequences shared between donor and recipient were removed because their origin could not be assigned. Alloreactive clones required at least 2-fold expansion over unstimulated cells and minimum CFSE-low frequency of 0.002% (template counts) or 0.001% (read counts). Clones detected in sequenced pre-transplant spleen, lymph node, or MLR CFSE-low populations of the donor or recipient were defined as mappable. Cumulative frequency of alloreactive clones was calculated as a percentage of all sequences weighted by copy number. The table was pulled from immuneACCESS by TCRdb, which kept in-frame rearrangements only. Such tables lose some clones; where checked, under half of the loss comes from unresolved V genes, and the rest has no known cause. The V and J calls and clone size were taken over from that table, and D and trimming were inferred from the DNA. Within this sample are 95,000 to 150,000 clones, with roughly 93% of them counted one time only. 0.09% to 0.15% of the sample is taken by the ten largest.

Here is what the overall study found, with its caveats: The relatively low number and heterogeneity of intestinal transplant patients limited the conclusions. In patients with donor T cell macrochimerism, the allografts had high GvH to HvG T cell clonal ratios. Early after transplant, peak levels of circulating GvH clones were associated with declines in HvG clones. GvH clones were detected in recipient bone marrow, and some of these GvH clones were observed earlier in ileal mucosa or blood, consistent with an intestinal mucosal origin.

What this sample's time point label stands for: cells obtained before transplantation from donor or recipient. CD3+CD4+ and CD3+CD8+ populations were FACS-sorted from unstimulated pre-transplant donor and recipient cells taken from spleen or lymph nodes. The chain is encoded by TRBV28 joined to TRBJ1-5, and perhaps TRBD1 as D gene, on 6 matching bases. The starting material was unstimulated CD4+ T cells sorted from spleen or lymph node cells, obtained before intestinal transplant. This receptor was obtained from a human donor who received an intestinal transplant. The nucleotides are TGTGCCAGCAGTCCCCTCGGGACACCTAATAGCAATCAGCCCCAGCATTTT. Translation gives CASSPLGTPNSNQPQHF. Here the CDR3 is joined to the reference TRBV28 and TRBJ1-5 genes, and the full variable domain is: DVKVTQSSRYLVKRTGEKVFLECVQDMDHENMFWYRQDPGLGLRLIYFSYDVKMKEKGDIPEGYSVSREKKERFSLILESASTNQTSMYLCASSPLGTPNSNQPQHFGDGTRLSIL.